Shown below are 24 T cell receptor beta chains from a single sample sequenced in a study of shared clonotypes between healthy human individuals. The repertoire was sequenced with immunoSEQ multiplex PCR; TCRdb's copy has only in-frame clones and lacks some. The sample includes about 700,000 clones, about 74% seen only once; the top ten take approximately 1.8%. Sequences were obtained from memory CD4+ T cells sorted from blood. Subset: CD45RA-negative fraction. These receptors originate from a young woman in good health.

This clone appeared a few times. V is TRBV18 and J is TRBJ2-3; D is possibly TRBD2 (6 bases). Trimming cost V 4 bases and J 2 bases, with 19 bases left between them. This CDR3 has 17 residues. Germline V lookup: CDR1 KGHSH, CDR2 LQKENI. In nucleotides, the CDR3 is TGTGCCAGCTCACAAAACCGGGACTCCCACAACACAGATACGCAGTATTTT. Its protein is CASSQNRDSHNTDTQYF. The full variable domain, rest sourced from reference TRBV18 and TRBJ2-3, is NAGVMQNPRHLVRRRGQEARLRCSPMKGHSHVYWYRQLPEEGLKFMVYLQKENIIDESGMPKERFSAEFPKEGPSILRIQQVVRGDSAAYFCASSQNRDSHNTDTQYFGPGTRLTVL.

The rearrangement uses TRBV15 and TRBJ2-1; the D gene is possibly TRBD2 (7 bases). V was shortened by 0 bases and J by 8 bases, with 23 bases between the two germline ends. This CDR3 contains 18 residues. CDR1 LNHNV and CDR2 YYDKDF come from the germline V gene (reference sequence). The CDR3 DNA reads TGTGCCACCAGCAGAGAAAGCCCAGGGGCGGGAGTTACCCATGAGCAGTTCTTC. As protein: CATSRESPGAGVTHEQFF.

This clone came up once. The V call is TRBV5-1, the J call TRBJ2-3; D might be TRBD2 (5 bases). The CDR3 runs to 17 residues. Germline CDR1 and CDR2: SGHRS and YFSETQ. Trimming shortened V by 4 bases and J by 12 bases, and 30 bases separated the two germline ends. The CDR3 DNA is TGCGCCAGCAGCCCAGATGAGCGGCCTCACCGCCAGATAGATCAGTATTTT. As protein: CASSPDERPHRQIDQYF. The full variable domain, completed using reference TRBV5-1 and TRBJ2-3, is KAGVTQTPRYLIKTRGQQVTLSCSPISGHRSVSWYQQTPGQGLQFLFEYFSETQRNKGNFPGRFSGRQFSNSRSEMNVSTLELGDSALYLCASSPDERPHRQIDQYFGPGTRLTVL.

The chain is built from TRBV6-1 and TRBJ1-3; 7 positions match TRBD1. The CDR3 has 13 residues. Germline V gene sequence: CDR1 MNHNS, CDR2 SASEGT. Germline trimming cut 6 bases from V and 8 bases from J; bases unmatched to any gene: 7. CDR3 DNA: TGTGCCAGCAGCCCAGGGGGGGGATACACCATATATTTT. It encodes CASSPGGGYTIYF.

This clone was seen a few times. For the CDR3, the DNA is TGCGCCAGCAGCTTGGGGAATCAGGGAGGTTCAGATACGCAGTATTTT. Translated: CASSLGNQGGSDTQYF. This sequence joins TRBV5-1 and TRBJ2-3; a weak D match, TRBD2 (6 bases). Germline assignment: CDR1 SGHRS and CDR2 YFSETQ. The CDR3 runs 16 residues. With 0 bases removed from V and 4 bases from J, the gap between germline ends came to 15 bases.

The V and J genes are TRBV28 and TRBJ2-3; D remains ambiguous. The V end lost 5 bases, the J end lost 2 bases, and 11 bases lay between the germline ends. Germline loops: CDR1 MDHEN, CDR2 SYDVKM. The CDR3 is 14 amino acids. Here the CDR3 DNA reads TGTGCCAGCAGTCCAGCTGCATTCACAGATACGCAGTATTTT. Translation: CASSPAAFTDTQYF.

The rearrangement uses TRBV4-1 and TRBJ2-2; 8 bases are a match to TRBD1. Trimming took 1 base from V and 8 from J; bases not matched to a gene: 6. This CDR3 is 15 amino acids long. The germline V gene encodes CDR1 MGHRA and CDR2 YSYEKL. CDR3 residues: CASSQVDREGGELFF. Written as DNA, the CDR3 is TGCGCCAGCAGCCAAGTGGACAGGGAAGGAGGGGAGCTGTTTTTT.

The chain recombines TRBV15 with TRBJ1-4; D not certain. The germline V gene has CDR1 LNHNV and CDR2 YYDKDF (reference sequence). Trimming removed 1 base from V and 0 bases from J, with 9 bases in between. The CDR3 length is 16 residues. CDR3 DNA sequence: TGTGCCACCAGCAGAGTTCCGCCGGCAACTAATGAAAAACTGTTTTTT. Its translation: CATSRVPPATNEKLFF.

Of note for this clone: This specimen includes other DNA sequences encoding the same CDR3. V gene TRBV2 combines with J gene TRBJ1-2; a weak D match, TRBD1 (5 bases). V gave up 3 bases and J gave up 1 base, with 9 bases separating them. This CDR3 is built from 14 residues. Germline V gives CDR1 SNHLY, CDR2 FYNNEI. The CDR3 DNA reads as TGTGCCAGCAGTGAGCGGGGCAGTAACTATGGCTACACCTTC. It specifies CASSERGSNYGYTF. Using reference TRBV2 and TRBJ1-2 for the parts outside the CDR3, the full variable domain is EPEVTQTPSHQVTQMGQEVILRCVPISNHLYFYWYRQILGQKVEFLVSFYNNEISEKSEIFDDQFSVERPDGSNFTLKIRSTKLEDSAMYFCASSERGSNYGYTFGSGTRLTVV.

To note about this clone: Other DNA sequences in this sample translate to the same CDR3. The chain carries TRBV6-5 and TRBJ1-1, with unresolved D. This CDR3 spans 11 amino acids. The V end lost 6 bases, the J end lost 1 base, and 3 bases lay between the germline ends. The germline V gene has CDR1 MNHEY and CDR2 SVGAGI. The CDR3 is CASRSNTEAFF. The CDR3 DNA reads TGTGCCAGCAGGTCGAACACTGAAGCTTTCTTT.

There are many counts of this clone. The V gene is TRBV28, the J gene TRBJ2-3, with 8 nucleotides matching TRBD2. Germline CDR1 and CDR2: MDHEN and SYDVKM. This CDR3 is 17 amino acids long. With 3 bases clipped from V and 0 bases from J, the junction kept 8 bases outside the gene matches. CDR3 sequence reads: CASSLSPGRESTDTQYF. CDR3 DNA: TGTGCCAGCAGTTTGAGCCCCGGGAGGGAAAGCACAGATACGCAGTATTTT.

The CDR3 spells CASSRPILFGSTNTQYF. The DNA for the CDR3 is TGTGCCAGCAGTCGACCAATACTGTTTGGGTCAACGAATACGCAGTATTTT. The chain joins TRBV27 to TRBJ2-3; the D is unclear. This CDR3 is built from 17 residues. The V end lost 5 bases, the J end lost 7 bases, and 25 bases lay between the germline ends. Germline-derived CDR1 and CDR2 are MNHEY and SMNVEV (reference sequence).

The chain couples TRBV7-9 to TRBJ1-1; D gene ambiguous. CDR3 length: 11 amino acids. CDR1 is SEHNR, CDR2 FQNEAQ, per germline (reference sequence). Trimming took off 5 bases at V and 13 bases at J, with 14 bases between the two ends. The CDR3 sequence: CASSIDLVGFF. CDR3 nucleotides: TGTGCCAGCAGCATAGACTTGGTGGGTTTCTTT.

With regard to this clone: This may come from a read error, since a much larger clone is one base off. The V gene is TRBV5-1, the J gene TRBJ2-5, with D tentatively TRBD2 (5 bases). The V and J ends lost 4 bases and 4 bases respectively, with 5 bases between them. The CDR3 length is 11 residues. Per germline, CDR1 SGHRS and CDR2 YFSETQ. The CDR3: CASSRGETQYF. CDR3 nucleotides: TGCGCCAGCAGCCGGGGAGAGACCCAGTACTTC.

Details on this clone: The germline gene is not matched at one end of the junction; a read error may be the cause. The chain employs TRBV4-1 and TRBJ2-2, with 7 bases fitting TRBD1. Germline V gene lookup returns CDR1 MGHRA and CDR2 YSYEKL. CDR3 size: 14 residues. In DNA, the CDR3 is TGCGCCAGCAGCCATGGACAGGCGTGCCGGGGAGCTGTTTTT. Translating gives CASSHGQACRGAVF.

The chain couples TRBV15 to TRBJ2-5, with D tentatively TRBD1 or TRBD2 (5 bases each). V lost 4 bases to trimming and J lost 6 bases, with 15 bases between them. The CDR3 runs to 14 residues. The germline gives CDR1 LNHNV, CDR2 YYDKDF (reference sequence). The CDR3 protein is CATSTYGAFKTQYF. The CDR3, as DNA: TGTGCCACCAGCACCTACGGGGCCTTTAAGACCCAGTACTTC.

This chain uses TRBV28 with TRBJ1-4; the match to TRBD1 covers 9 bases. Germline CDR1 reads MDHEN; CDR2 reads SYDVKM. The trim removed 6 bases at V and 7 bases at J, leaving 9 bases unmatched. The CDR3 has 15 amino acids. The CDR3 DNA sequence: TGTGCCAGCAGCATTCCGGGACAGGGCGGTGAAAAACTGTTTTTT. The encoded protein is CASSIPGQGGEKLFF.

The chain joins TRBV25-1 to TRBJ2-3; 9 nucleotides agree with TRBD1. The CDR3 has 13 residues. Germline CDR1 and CDR2: MGHDK and SYGVNS. V dropped 6 bases and J dropped 9; count of bases not matched to a gene: 7. The CDR3 nucleotides are TGTGCCAGCAGGACTACAACAGGGGGCACGCAGTATTTT. Translated: CASRTTTGGTQYF.

This clone came up once. The J gene is TRBJ1-1, the V gene TRBV11-1; no firm D call. Germline V lookup: CDR1 SGHAT, CDR2 FQDESV (reference sequence). CDR3 size: 14 residues. Trimming cost V 2 bases and J 0 bases, with 7 bases left between them. The CDR3 spells CASSLSIMNTEAFF. The CDR3 bases are TGTGCCAGCAGCTTATCTATAATGAACACTGAAGCTTTCTTT.

Worth noting for this clone: A clone one base away is much larger, so this may be a read error. The chain combines TRBV7-2 with TRBJ2-7; 10 nucleotides align to TRBD1. V was clipped by 7 bases and J by 0 bases; unmatched bases: 3. The CDR3 has 14 residues. Germline V lookup: CDR1 SGHTA, CDR2 FQGNSA. CDR3 bases: TGTGCCAGCACCTGGACAGGGGGCTCCTACGAGCAGTACTTC. Protein: CASTWTGGSYEQYF.

The sample holds a few counts of this clone. The chain has TRBV19 and TRBJ1-5; 7 bases are shared with TRBD1. Losses at the gene ends were 5 bases for V and 4 bases for J; bases not matched to a gene: 5. CDR3 length: 14 amino acids. Germline assignment: CDR1 LNHDA and CDR2 SQIVND (reference sequence). The CDR3 DNA is TGTGCCAGTAGTTCCGGGACAGATAATCAGCCCCAGCATTTT. Its translation: CASSSGTDNQPQHF.

This CDR3 reads CSVHGQGQETQYF. In DNA, the CDR3 is TGCAGCGTCCACGGACAGGGCCAAGAGACCCAGTACTTC. This sequence joins TRBV29-1 and TRBJ2-5; 8 bases are a match to TRBD1. CDR3 length: 13 amino acids. The J segment lost 1 base and the V segment lost 6 bases, leaving 4 bases of the junction unmatched. The V gene's germline CDR1 is SQVTM and CDR2 ANQGSEA.

The rearrangement uses TRBV5-4 and TRBJ2-1; maybe TRBD1 (6 bases). The V gene lost 0 bases and the J gene lost 3 bases, with 25 bases spanning the gap. The V gene's germline CDR1 is SGHNT and CDR2 YYREEE (reference sequence). The CDR3 has 20 amino acids. CDR3 sequence: CASSLAATDMRQGRYNEQFF. CDR3 DNA sequence: TGTGCCAGCAGCTTGGCCGCGACCGATATGAGGCAGGGGCGCTACAATGAGCAGTTCTTC.

V is TRBV7-8 and J is TRBJ2-2, with 14 bases that match TRBD2. This CDR3 is built from 15 residues. Germline-derived CDR1 and CDR2 are SGHVS and FQNEAQ. Trimming took 5 bases from V and 8 from J; bases not matched to a gene: 4. CDR3 sequence: CASSGRLAGGGELFF. CDR3 sequence (DNA): TGTGCCAGCAGCGGGAGACTAGCGGGAGGGGGGGAGCTGTTTTTT.